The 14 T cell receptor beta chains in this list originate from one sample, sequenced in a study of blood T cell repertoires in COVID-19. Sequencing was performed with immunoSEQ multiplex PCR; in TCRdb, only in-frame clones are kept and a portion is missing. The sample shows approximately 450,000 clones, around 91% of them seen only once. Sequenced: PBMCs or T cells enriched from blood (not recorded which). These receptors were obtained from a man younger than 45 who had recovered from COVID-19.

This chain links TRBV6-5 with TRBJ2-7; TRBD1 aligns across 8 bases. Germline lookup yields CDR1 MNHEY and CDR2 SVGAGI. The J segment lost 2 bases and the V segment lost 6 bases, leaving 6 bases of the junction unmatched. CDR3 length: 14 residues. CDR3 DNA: TGTGCCAGCAGCCAGACAGGGGCGGCCTACGAGCAGTACTTC. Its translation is CASSQTGAAYEQYF.

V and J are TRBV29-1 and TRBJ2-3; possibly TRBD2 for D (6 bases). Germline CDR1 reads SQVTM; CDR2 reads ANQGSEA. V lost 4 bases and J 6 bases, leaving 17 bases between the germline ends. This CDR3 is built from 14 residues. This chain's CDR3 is CSVGGTAYRDTQYF. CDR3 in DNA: TGCAGCGTTGGCGGGACGGCATATAGGGATACGCAGTATTTT.

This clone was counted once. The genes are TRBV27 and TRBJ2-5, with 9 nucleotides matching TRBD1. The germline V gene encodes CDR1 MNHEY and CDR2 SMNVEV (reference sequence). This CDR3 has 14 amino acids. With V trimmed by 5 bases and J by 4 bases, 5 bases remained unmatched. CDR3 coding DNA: TGTGCCAGCAGTGGGGGGACAGGGCGAGAGACCCAGTACTTC. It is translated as CASSGGTGRETQYF.

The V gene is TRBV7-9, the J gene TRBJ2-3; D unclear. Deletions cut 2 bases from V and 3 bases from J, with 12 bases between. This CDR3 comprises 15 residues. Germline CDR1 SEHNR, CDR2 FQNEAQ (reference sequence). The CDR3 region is CASSLSGPPTDTQYF. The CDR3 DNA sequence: TGTGCCAGCAGCTTATCAGGCCCGCCAACAGATACGCAGTATTTT.

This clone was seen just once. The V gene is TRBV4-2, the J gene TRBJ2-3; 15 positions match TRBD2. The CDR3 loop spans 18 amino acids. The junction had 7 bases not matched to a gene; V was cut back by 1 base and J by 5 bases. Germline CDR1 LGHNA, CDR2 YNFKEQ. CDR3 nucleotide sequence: TGTGCCAGCAGCCAAGTAGTCCCGGGACTAGCGGGGGGAGATACGCAGTATTTT. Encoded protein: CASSQVVPGLAGGDTQYF.

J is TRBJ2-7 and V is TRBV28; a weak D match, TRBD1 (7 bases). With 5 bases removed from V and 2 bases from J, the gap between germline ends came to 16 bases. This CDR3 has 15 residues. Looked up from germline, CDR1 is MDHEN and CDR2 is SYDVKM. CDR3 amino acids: CASSPPPRGAYEQYF. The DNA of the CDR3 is TGTGCCAGCAGTCCGCCCCCCAGGGGGGCCTACGAGCAGTACTTC.

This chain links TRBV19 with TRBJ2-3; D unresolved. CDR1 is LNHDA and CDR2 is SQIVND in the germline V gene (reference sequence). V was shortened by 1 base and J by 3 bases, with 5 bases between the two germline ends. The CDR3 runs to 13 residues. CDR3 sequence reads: CASSIVKTDTQYF. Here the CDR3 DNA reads TGTGCCAGTAGTATAGTAAAAACAGATACGCAGTATTTT.

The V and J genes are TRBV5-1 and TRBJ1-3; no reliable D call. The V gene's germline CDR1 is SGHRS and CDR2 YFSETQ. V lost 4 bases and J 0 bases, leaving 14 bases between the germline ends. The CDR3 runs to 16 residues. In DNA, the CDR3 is TGCGCCAGCAGCCGGAACAGTGAACTCTCTGGAAACACCATATATTTT. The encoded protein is CASSRNSELSGNTIYF.

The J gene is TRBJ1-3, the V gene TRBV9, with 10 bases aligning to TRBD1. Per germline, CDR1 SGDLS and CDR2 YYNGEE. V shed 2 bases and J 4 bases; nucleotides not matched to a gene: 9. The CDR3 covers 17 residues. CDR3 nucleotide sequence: TGTGCCAGCAGCGTCGGGACAGGGGCCTTAAAAGGAAACACCATATATTTT. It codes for CASSVGTGALKGNTIYF.

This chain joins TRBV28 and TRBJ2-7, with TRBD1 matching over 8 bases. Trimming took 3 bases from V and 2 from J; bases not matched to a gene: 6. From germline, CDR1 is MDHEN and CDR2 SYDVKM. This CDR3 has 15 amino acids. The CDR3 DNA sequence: TGTGCCAGCAGTTTCTCCGCAGGGGGCACCTACGAGCAGTACTTC. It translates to CASSFSAGGTYEQYF.

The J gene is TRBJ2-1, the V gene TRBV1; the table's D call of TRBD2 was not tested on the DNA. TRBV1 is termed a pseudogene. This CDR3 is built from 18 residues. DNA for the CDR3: TGCACCAGCAGCCCCCTTTTTGTTGTGAGCGAGCGGGGGAATGAGCAGTTCTTC. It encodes CTSSPLFVVSERGNEQFF.

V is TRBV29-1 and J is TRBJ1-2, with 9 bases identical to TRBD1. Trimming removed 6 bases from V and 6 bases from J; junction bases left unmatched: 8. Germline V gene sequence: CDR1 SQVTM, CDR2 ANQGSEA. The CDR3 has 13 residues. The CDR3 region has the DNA TGCAGCGTCGTGGGGACAGGGTCGAATGGCTACACCTTC. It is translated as CSVVGTGSNGYTF.

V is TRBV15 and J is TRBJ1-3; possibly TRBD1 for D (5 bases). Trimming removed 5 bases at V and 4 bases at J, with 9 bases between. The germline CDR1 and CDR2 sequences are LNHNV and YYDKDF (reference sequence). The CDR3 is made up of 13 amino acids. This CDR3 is CATSQGFGNTIYF. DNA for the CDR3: TGTGCCACCAGCCAGGGATTCGGAAACACCATATATTTT. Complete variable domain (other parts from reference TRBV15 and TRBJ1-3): DAMVIQNPRYQVTQFGKPVTLSCSQTLNHNVMYWYQQKSSQAPKLLFHYYDKDFNNEADTPDNFQSRRPNTSFCFLDIRSPGLGDTAMYLCATSQGFGNTIYFGEGSWLTVV.

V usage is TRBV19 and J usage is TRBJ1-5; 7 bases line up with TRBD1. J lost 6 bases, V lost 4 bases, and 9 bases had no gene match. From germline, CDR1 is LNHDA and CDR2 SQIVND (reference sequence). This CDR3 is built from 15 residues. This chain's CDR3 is CASSTPGGGSQPQHF. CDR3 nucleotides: TGTGCCAGTAGTACCCCAGGGGGAGGCAGTCAGCCCCAGCATTTT.